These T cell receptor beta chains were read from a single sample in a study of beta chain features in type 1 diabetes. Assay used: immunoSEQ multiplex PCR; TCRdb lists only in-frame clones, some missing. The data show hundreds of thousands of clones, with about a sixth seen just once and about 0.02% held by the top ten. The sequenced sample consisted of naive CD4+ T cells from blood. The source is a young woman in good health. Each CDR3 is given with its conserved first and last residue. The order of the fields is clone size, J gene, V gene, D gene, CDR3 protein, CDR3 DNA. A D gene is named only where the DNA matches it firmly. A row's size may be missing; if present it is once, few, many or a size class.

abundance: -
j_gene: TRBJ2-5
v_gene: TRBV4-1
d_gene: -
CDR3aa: CASSQDILYQETQYF
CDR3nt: TGCGCCAGCAGCCAAGATATTCTCTACCAAGAGACCCAGTACTTC

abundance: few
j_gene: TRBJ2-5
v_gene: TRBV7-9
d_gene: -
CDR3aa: CASSLVASPQETQYF
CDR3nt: TGTGCCAGCAGCTTAGTGGCCTCGCCCCAAGAGACCCAGTACTTC

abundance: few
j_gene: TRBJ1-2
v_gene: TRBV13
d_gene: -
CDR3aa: CASSLGYTEIYGYTF
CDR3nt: TGTGCCAGCAGCTTAGGGTACACCGAGATCTATGGCTACACCTTC

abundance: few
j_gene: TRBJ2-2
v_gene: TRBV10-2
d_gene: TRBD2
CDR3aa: CASRTSGNTGELFF
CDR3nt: TGCGCCAGCAGGACTAGCGGCAACACCGGGGAGCTGTTTTTT

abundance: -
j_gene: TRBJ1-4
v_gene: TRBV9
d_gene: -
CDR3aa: CASSRGWPANEKLFF
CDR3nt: TGTGCCAGCAGCCGGGGCTGGCCGGCTAATGAAAAACTGTTTTTT

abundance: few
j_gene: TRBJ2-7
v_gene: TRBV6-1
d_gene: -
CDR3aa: CASSEGYEQYF
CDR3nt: TGTGCCAGCAGTGAGGGGTACGAGCAGTACTTC

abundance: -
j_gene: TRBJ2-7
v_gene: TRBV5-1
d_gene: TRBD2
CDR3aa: CASSISGSSYEQYF
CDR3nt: TGCGCCAGCAGCATTAGCGGGAGCTCCTACGAGCAGTACTTC

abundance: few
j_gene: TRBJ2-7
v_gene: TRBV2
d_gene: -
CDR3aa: CASSNTRTYEQYF
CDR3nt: TGTGCCAGCAGTAATACCCGAACCTACGAGCAGTACTTC

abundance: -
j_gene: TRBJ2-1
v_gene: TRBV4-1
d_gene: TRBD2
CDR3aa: CASSLPFGTSGAPSYNEQFF
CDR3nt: TGCGCCAGCAGCCTCCCTTTTGGGACTAGCGGGGCGCCCTCCTACAATGAGCAGTTCTTC

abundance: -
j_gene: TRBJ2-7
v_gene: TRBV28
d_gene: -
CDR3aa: CASKKVYEQYF
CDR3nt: TGTGCCAGCAAGAAGGTCTACGAGCAGTACTTC

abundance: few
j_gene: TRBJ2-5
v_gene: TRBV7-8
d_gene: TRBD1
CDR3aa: CASSFRQGAETQYF
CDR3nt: TGTGCCAGCAGCTTTCGACAGGGGGCAGAGACCCAGTACTTC

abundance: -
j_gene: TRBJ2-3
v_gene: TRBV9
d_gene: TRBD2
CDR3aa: CASRVPSGRSTDTQYF
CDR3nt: TGTGCCAGCAGGGTACCTAGCGGAAGAAGCACAGATACGCAGTATTTT

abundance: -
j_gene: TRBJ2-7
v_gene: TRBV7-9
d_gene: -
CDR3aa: CASSLEGQSYEQYF
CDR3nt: TGTGCCAGCAGCTTAGAAGGACAAAGCTACGAGCAGTACTTC

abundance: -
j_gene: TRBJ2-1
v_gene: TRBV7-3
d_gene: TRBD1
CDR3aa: CASSLLSQGAAQRNEQFF
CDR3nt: TGTGCCAGCAGCTTACTTTCCCAGGGGGCTGCCCAGCGGAATGAGCAGTTCTTC

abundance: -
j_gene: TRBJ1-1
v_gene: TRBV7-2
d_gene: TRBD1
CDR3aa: CASSQTSDRGSGAFF
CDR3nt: TGTGCCAGCAGCCAAACGAGCGACAGGGGGTCTGGAGCTTTCTTT

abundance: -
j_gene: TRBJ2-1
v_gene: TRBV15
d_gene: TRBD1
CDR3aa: CATSRTGQGQNEQFF
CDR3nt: TGTGCCACCAGCAGGACGGGACAGGGGCAAAATGAGCAGTTCTTC

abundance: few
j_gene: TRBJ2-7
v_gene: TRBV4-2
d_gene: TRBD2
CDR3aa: CASSQVPSGGSYEQYF
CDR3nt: TGTGCCAGCAGCCAAGTACCTAGCGGAGGCTCCTACGAGCAGTACTTC

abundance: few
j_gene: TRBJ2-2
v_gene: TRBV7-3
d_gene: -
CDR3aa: CASSLINTGELFF
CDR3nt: TGTGCCAGCAGCTTAATAAACACCGGGGAGCTGTTTTTT

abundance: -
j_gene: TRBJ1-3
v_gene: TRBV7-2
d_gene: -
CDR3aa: CASSFRGRGNTIYF
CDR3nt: TGTGCCAGCAGCTTCCGAGGACGAGGAAACACCATATATTTT

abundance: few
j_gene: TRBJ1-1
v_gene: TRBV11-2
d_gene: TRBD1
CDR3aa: CASSLGERTGGRAFF
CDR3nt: TGTGCCAGCAGCTTAGGAGAACGGACAGGGGGGAGAGCTTTCTTT

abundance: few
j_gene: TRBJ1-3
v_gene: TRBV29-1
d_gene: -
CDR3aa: CSVDVTNAGNTIYF
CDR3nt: TGCAGCGTTGACGTGACGAACGCTGGAAACACCATATATTTT

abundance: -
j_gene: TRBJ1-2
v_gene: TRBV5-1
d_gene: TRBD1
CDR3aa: CASSLGTGDGYTF
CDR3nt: TGCGCCAGCAGCTTAGGGACAGGGGATGGCTACACCTTC

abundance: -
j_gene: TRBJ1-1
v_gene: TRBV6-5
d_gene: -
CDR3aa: CASSYLREAFF
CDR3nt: TGTGCCAGCAGTTACTTGAGAGAAGCTTTCTTT

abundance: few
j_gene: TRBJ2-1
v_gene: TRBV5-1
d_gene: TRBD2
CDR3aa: CASSLGLAFVNEQFF
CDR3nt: TGCGCCAGCAGCTTAGGACTAGCGTTCGTCAATGAGCAGTTCTTC

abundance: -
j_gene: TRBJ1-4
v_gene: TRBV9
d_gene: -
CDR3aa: CASSVGRANGEKLFF
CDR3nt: TGTGCCAGCAGCGTAGGAAGGGCAAATGGTGAAAAACTGTTTTTT

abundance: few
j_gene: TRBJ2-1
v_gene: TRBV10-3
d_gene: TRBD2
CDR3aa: CAIQSGSEQFF
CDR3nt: TGTGCCATCCAAAGCGGGAGTGAGCAGTTCTTC

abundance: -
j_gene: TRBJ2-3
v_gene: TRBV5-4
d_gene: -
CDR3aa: CASSLAQTTDTQYF
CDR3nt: TGTGCCAGCAGCTTGGCCCAGACCACAGATACGCAGTATTTT

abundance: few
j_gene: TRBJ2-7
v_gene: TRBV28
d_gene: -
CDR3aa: CASSTRLSRVPEQYF
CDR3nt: TGTGCCAGCAGTACGCGGCTGAGCAGGGTTCCCGAGCAGTACTTC

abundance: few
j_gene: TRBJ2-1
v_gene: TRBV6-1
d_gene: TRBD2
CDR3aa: CASSGRASGFNEQFF
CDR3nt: TGTGCCAGTTCCGGCCGGGCTAGCGGGTTCAATGAGCAGTTCTTC

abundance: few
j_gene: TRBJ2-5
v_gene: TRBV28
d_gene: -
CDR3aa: CASSSGQPGGETQYF
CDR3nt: TGTGCCAGCAGTTCCGGGCAGCCTGGAGGGGAGACCCAGTACTTC

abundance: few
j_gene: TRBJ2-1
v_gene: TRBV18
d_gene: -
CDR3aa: CASSGQLDDPGNEQFF
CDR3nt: TGTGCCAGCTCAGGCCAACTAGACGACCCTGGCAATGAGCAGTTCTTC

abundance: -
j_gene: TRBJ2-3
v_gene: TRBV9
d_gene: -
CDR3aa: CASSVAPQSTDTQYF
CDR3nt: TGTGCCAGCAGCGTAGCTCCCCAGAGCACAGATACGCAGTATTTT

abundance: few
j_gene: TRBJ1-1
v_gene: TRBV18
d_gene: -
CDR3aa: CASSPNRDTEAFF
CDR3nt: TGTGCCAGCTCACCCAACAGGGACACTGAAGCTTTCTTT

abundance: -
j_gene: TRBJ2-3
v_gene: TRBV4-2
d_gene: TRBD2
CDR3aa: CASSQLPGLATDTQYF
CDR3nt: TGTGCCAGCAGCCAACTACCGGGACTAGCGACAGATACGCAGTATTTT

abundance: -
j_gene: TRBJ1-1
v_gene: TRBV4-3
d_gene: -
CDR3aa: CASSQDANWGGHTEAFF
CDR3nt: TGCGCCAGCAGCCAAGATGCTAATTGGGGGGGCCACACTGAAGCTTTCTTT

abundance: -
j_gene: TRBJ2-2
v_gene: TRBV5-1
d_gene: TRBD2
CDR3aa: CASSKGYSGSNTGELFF
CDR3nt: TGCGCCAGCAGCAAGGGTTATAGCGGGAGCAACACCGGGGAGCTGTTTTTT

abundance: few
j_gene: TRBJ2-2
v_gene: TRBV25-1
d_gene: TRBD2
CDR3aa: CASKSSGSYTGELFF
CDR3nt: TGTGCCAGCAAATCAAGCGGGAGTTACACCGGGGAGCTGTTTTTT

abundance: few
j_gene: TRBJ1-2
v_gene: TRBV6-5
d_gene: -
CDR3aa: CASSRDRDLPYGYTF
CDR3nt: TGTGCCAGCAGTCGCGACCGGGACCTACCCTATGGCTACACCTTC

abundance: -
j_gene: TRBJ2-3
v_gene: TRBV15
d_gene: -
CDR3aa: CATSRAVDTQYF
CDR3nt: TGTGCCACCAGCAGAGCTGTAGATACGCAGTATTTT

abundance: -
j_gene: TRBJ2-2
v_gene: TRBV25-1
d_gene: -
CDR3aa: CASSGMVLSGELFF
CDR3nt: TGTGCCAGCAGTGGTATGGTGCTATCTGGGGAGCTGTTTTTT

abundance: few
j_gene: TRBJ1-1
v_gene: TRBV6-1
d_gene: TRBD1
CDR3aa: CASSSGTGSEAFF
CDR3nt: TGTGCCAGCAGTTCTGGGACAGGCTCTGAAGCTTTCTTT

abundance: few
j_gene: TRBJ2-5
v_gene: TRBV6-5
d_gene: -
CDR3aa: CASSSHFGGTQYF
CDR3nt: TGTGCCAGCAGTTCCCATTTTGGGGGGACCCAGTACTTC

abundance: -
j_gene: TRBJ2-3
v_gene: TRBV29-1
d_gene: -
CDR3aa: CSAPVEGTDTQYF
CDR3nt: TGCAGCGCCCCGGTTGAGGGCACAGATACGCAGTATTTT

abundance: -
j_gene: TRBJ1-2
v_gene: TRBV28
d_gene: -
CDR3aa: CASSWSSYGYTF
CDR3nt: TGTGCCAGCAGTTGGAGCTCCTATGGCTACACCTTC

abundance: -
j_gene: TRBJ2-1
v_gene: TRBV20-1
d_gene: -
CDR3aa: CSAIPSHEQFF
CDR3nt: TGCAGTGCTATCCCCTCGCATGAGCAGTTCTTC

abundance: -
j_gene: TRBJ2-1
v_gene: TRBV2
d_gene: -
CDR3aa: CASGVGTYNEQFF
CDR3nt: TGTGCCAGCGGGGTGGGTACCTACAATGAGCAGTTCTTC

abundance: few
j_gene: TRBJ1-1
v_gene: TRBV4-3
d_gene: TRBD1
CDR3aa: CASSQVGTGRNTEAFF
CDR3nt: TGCGCCAGCAGCCAAGTTGGGACAGGGAGGAACACTGAAGCTTTCTTT

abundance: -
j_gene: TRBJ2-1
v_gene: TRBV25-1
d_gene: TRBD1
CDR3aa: CASSESRGRNEQFF
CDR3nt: TGTGCCAGCAGTGAGTCCAGGGGGCGGAATGAGCAGTTCTTC

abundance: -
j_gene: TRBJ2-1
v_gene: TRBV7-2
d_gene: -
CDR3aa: CASSYGLFNEQFF
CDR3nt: TGTGCCAGCAGTTACGGACTATTCAATGAGCAGTTCTTC

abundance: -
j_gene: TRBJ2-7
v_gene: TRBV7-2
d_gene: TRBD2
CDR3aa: CASSLGVAGISYEQYF
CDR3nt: TGTGCCAGCAGCTTAGGGGTAGCGGGAATATCCTACGAGCAGTACTTC

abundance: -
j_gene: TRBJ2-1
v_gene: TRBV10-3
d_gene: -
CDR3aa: CAISPGLWNEQFF
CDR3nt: TGTGCCATCAGCCCGGGACTCTGGAATGAGCAGTTCTTC

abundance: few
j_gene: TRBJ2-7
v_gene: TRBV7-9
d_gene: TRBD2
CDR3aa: CASSLAGGGTSEQYF
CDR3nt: TGTGCCAGCAGCTTAGCCGGCGGGGGGACCAGTGAGCAGTACTTC

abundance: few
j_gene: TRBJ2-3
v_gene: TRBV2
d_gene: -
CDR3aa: CASSESGLQTDTQYF
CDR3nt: TGTGCCAGCAGTGAATCGGGACTTCAAACAGATACGCAGTATTTT

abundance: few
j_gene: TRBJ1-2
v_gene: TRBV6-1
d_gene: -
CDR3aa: CASSEAWQGYGYTF
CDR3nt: TGTGCCAGCAGTGAAGCTTGGCAGGGCTATGGCTACACCTTC

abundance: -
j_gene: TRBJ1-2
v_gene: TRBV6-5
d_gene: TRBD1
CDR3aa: CASRSGTAYGYTF
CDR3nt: TGTGCCAGCAGGTCCGGGACAGCCTATGGCTACACCTTC